This record covers a single T cell receptor (beta chain). The V end was cut by 5 bases, the J end by 5 bases, with 18 bases between. The CDR3 is made up of 15 amino acids. Germline V gene data show CDR1 as SGHAT and CDR2 as FQNNGV. The authors amplified TCR beta CDR3 regions from RNA transcripts. HTBI primers served in a first-round RT-PCR, which a second-round multiplex PCR followed. TCRdb re-called the multiplex PCR reads with MiXCR, one entry per CDR3 protein. The table records hundreds of thousands of distinct CDR3 sequences, over 40% of them present only once. This entry is derived from a study of Graves' ophthalmopathy and Graves' hyperthyroidism. Study-level background: Before any treatment, peripheral blood was taken at the initial diagnosis.

Sequencing input: peripheral blood. The chain couples TRBV11-2 to TRBJ2-5; maybe TRBD1 (6 bases). This TCR was sampled from an adult man with Graves' ophthalmopathy. CDR3 nucleotide sequence: TGTGCCAGCAGCCCCGGGCCAAGGGACACGGAGACCCAGTACTTC. Translating gives CASSPGPRDTETQYF. Based on the CDR3 plus reference TRBV11-2 and TRBJ2-5, the full variable domain is EAGVAQSPRYKIIEKRQSVAFWCNPISGHATLYWYQQILGQGPKLLIQFQNNGVVDDSQLPKDRFSAERLKGVDSTLKIQPAKLEDSAVYLCASSPGPRDTETQYFGPGTRLLVL.